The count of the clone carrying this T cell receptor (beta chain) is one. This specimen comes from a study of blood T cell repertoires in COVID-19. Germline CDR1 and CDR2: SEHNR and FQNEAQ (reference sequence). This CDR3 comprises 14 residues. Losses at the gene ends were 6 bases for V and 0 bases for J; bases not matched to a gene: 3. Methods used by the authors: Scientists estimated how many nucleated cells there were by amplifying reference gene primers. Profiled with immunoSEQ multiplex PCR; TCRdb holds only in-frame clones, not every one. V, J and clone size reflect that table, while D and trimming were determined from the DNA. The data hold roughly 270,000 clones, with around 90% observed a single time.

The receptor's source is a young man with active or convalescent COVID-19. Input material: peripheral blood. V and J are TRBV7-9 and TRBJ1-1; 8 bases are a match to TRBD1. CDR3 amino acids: CASRGTGVNTEAFF. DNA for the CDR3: TGTGCCAGCAGGGGGACAGGAGTGAACACTGAAGCTTTCTTT.